This T cell receptor beta chain originates from a study of PD-L1 blockade in urothelial cancer. As for the study in general: Males with bladder-origin urothelial cancer made up about nine tenths of the roughly 29 patients. Each participant's history included 0 to 3 prior chemotherapy regimens.

TCRdb keeps only in-frame clones here, not all; method: immunoSEQ multiplex PCR. The table records 53,000 or so clones, approximately 86% of them present only once. The V and J ends lost 5 bases and 6 bases respectively, with 21 bases between them. The germline gives CDR1 SGHTS, CDR2 YDEGEE. This CDR3 contains 16 residues. It was locally advanced or metastatic urothelial carcinoma that patients had. The TCR originated in a man aged 60 to 69 with urothelial cancer. The J gene is TRBJ2-1, the V gene TRBV5-8; D is unclear. The sequencing here drew on PBMCs, taken around atezolizumab (anti-PD-L1) treatment. The CDR3 nucleotides read TGTGCCAGCAGTCCGGCGGCCAGATTCCAGCGCAATGAGCAGTTCTTC. It codes for CASSPAARFQRNEQFF.